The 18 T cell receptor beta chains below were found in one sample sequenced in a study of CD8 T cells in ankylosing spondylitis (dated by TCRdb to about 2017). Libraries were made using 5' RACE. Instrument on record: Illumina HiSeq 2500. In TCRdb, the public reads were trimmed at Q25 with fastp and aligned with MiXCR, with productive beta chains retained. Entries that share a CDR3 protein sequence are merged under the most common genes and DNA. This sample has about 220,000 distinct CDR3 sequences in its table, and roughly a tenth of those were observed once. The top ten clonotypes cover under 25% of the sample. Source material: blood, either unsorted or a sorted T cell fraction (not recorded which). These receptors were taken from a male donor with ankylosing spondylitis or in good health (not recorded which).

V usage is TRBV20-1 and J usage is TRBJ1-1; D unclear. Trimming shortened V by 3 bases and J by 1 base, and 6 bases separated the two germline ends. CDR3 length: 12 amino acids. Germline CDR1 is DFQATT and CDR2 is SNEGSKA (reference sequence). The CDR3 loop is CSASPGNTEAFF. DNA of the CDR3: TGCAGTGCTAGTCCGGGGAACACTGAAGCTTTCTTT.

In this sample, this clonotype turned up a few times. The CDR3 here is CAIIGPTTPYNEQFF. CDR3 nucleotide sequence: TGTGCCATCATCGGGCCAACGACGCCCTACAATGAGCAGTTCTTC. The V and J genes are TRBV10-3 and TRBJ2-1; no clear D gene. Trimming removed 7 bases from V and 2 bases from J, with 15 bases in between. This CDR3 has 15 amino acids. In germline, CDR1 is ENHRY, CDR2 SYGVKD.

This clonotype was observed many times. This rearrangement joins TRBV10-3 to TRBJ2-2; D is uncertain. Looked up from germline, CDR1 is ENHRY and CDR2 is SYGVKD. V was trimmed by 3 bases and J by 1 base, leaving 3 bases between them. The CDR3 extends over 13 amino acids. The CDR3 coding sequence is TGTGCCATCAGTGATCAGAACACCGGGGAGCTGTTTTTT. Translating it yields CAISDQNTGELFF.

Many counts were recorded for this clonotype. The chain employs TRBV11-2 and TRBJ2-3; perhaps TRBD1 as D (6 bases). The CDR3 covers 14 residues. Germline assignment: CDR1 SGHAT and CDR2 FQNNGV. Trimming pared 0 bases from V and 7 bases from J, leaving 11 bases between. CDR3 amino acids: CASSLDQRGNTQYF. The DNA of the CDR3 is TGTGCCAGCAGCTTAGACCAGAGGGGGAATACGCAGTATTTT. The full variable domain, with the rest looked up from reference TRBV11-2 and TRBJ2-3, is EAGVAQSPRYKIIEKRQSVAFWCNPISGHATLYWYQQILGQGPKLLIQFQNNGVVDDSQLPKDRFSAERLKGVDSTLKIQPAKLEDSAVYLCASSLDQRGNTQYFGPGTRLTVL.

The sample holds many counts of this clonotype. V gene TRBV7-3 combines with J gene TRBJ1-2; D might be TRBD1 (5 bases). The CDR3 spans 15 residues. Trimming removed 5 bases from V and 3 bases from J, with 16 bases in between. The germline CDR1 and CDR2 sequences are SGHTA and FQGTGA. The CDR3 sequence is CASSASRQGDYGYTF. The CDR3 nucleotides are TGTGCCAGCAGCGCCTCCAGGCAAGGGGACTATGGCTACACCTTC.

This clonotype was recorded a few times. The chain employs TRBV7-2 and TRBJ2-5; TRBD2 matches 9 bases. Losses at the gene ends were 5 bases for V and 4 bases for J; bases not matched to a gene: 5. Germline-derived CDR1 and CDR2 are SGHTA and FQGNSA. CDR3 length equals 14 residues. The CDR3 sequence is CASSVGLASETQYF. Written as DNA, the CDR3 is TGTGCCAGCAGCGTAGGACTAGCGTCAGAGACCCAGTACTTC.

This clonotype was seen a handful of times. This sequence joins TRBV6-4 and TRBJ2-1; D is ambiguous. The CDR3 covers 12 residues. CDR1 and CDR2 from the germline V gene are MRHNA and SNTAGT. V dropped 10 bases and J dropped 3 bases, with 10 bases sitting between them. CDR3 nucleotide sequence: TGTGCCAATTCCACAAACTACAATGAGCAGTTCTTC. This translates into CANSTNYNEQFF.

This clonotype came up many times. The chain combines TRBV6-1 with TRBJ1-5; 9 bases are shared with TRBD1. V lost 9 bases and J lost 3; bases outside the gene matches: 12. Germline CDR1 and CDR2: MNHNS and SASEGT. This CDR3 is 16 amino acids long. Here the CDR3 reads CASQPPRTGVNQPQHF. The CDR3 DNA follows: TGTGCCAGTCAACCACCAAGGACAGGGGTCAATCAGCCCCAGCATTTT.

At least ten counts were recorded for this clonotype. CDR3 DNA: TGTGCCAGCAGTTTGGACTCGGGACAGGGGGTGCGCTCCTACGAGCAGTACTTC. This sequence encodes CASSLDSGQGVRSYEQYF. The rearrangement uses TRBV6-2 or TRBV6-3 and TRBJ2-7; 11 bases agree with TRBD1. The CDR3 runs to 18 residues. Germline V gives CDR1 MNHEY, CDR2 SVGEGT. J gave up 0 bases and V 4 bases, and 11 bases lay outside the gene matches.

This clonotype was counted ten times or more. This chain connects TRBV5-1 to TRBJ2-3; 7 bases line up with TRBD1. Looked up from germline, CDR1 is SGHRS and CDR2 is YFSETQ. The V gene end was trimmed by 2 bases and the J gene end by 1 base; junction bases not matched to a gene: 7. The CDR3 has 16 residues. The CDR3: CASSFPETGRTDTQYF. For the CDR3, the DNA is TGCGCCAGCAGCTTCCCTGAGACAGGGCGCACAGATACGCAGTATTTT.

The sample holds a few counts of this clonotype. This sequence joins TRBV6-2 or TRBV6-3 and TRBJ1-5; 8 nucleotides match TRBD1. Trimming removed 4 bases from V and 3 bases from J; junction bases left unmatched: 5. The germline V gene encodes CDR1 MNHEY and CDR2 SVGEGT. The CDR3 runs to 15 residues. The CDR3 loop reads CASSSSDRVNQPQHF. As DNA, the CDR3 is TGTGCCAGCAGTTCCTCGGACAGGGTCAATCAGCCCCAGCATTTT.

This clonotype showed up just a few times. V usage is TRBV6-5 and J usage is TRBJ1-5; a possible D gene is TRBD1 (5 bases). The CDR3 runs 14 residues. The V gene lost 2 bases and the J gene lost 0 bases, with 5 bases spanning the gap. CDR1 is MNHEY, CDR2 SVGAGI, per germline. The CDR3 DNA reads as TGTGCCAGCAGTTACGGGGGTAGCAATCAGCCCCAGCATTTT. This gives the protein CASSYGGSNQPQHF.

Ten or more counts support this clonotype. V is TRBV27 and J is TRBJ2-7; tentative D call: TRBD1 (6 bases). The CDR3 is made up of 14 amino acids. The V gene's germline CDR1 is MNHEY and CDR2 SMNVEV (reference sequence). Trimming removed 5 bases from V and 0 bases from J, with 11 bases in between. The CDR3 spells CASSLGQSSYEQYF. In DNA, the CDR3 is TGTGCCAGCAGTCTAGGACAGAGCTCCTACGAGCAGTACTTC.

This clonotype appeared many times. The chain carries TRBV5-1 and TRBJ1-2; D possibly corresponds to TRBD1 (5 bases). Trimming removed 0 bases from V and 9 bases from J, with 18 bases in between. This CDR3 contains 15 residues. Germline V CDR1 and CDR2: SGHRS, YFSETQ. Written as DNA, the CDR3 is TGCGCCAGCAGCTTGGCCGAAAGGGGATTGGGCAGCTACACCTTC. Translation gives CASSLAERGLGSYTF.

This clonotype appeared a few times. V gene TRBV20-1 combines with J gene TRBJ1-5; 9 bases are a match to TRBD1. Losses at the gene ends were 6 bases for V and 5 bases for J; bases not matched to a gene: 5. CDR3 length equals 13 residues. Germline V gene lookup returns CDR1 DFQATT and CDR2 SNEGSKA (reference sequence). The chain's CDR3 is CSAWTGDDQPQHF. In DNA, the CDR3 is TGCAGTGCCTGGACAGGGGACGATCAGCCCCAGCATTTT.

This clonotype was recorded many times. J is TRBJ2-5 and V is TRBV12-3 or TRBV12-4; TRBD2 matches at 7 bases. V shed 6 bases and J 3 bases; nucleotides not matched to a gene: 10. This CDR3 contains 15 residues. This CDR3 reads CASRETSSMEETQYF. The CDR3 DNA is TGTGCCAGCAGGGAGACTAGCAGCATGGAAGAGACCCAGTACTTC.

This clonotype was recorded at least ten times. CDR3 bases: TGCAGTGCTAGTGAGGGGGCTGCCTACAATGAGCAGTTCTTC. Its protein product is CSASEGAAYNEQFF. The chain combines TRBV20-1 with TRBJ2-1; 7 bases agree with TRBD1. This CDR3 comprises 14 residues. J lost 2 bases, V lost 3 bases, and 4 bases had no gene match. Per the germline V gene, CDR1 is DFQATT and CDR2 is SNEGSKA (reference sequence).

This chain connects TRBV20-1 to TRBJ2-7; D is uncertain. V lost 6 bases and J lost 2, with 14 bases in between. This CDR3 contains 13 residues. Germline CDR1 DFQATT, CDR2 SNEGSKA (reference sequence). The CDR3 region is CSAPPSAPYEQYF. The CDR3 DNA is TGCAGTGCCCCCCCCTCGGCGCCCTACGAGCAGTACTTC.